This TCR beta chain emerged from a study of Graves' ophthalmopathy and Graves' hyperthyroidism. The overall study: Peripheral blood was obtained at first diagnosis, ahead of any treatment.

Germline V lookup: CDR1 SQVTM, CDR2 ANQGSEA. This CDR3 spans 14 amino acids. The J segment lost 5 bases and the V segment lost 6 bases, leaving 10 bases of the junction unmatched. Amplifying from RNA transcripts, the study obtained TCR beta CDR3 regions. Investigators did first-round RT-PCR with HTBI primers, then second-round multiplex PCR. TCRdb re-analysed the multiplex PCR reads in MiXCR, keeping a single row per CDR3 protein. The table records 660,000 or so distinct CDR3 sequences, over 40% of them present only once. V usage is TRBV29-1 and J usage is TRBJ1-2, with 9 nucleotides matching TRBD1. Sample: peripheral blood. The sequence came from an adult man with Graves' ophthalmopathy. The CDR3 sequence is CSVRLSGQGYGYTF. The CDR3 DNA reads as TGCAGCGTCCGGCTTTCGGGACAGGGTTATGGCTACACCTTC. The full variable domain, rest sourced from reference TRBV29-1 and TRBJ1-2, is SAVISQKPSRDICQRGTSLTIQCQVDSQVTMMFWYRQQPGQSLTLIATANQGSEATYESGFVIDKFPISRPNLTFSTLTVSNMSPEDSSIYLCSVRLSGQGYGYTFGSGTRLTVV.